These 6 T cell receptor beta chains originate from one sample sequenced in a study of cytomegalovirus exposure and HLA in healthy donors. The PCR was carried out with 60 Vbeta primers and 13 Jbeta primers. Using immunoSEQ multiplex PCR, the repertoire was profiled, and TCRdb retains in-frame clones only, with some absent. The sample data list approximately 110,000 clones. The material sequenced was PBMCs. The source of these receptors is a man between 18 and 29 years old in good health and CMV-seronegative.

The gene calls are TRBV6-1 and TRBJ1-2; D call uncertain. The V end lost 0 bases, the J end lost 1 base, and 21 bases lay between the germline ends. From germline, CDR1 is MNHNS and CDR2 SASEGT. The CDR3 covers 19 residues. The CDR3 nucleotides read TGTGCCAGCAGTGAAGCGGCTAGCGTAAGGTGGGAACTTAACTATGGCTACACCTTC. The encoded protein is CASSEAASVRWELNYGYTF.

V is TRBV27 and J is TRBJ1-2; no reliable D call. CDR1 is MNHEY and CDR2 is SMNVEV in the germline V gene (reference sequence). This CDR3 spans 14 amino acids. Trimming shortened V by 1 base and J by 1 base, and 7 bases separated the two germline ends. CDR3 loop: CASSLLSGNYGYTF. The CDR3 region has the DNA TGTGCCAGCAGTTTATTATCCGGTAACTATGGCTACACCTTC.

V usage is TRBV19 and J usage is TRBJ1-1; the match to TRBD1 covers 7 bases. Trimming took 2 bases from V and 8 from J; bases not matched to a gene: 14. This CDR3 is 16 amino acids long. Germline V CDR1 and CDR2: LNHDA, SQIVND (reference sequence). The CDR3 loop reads CASSISGQITLTEAFF. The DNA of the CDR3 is TGTGCCAGTAGTATATCGGGACAGATTACACTGACCGAAGCTTTCTTT.

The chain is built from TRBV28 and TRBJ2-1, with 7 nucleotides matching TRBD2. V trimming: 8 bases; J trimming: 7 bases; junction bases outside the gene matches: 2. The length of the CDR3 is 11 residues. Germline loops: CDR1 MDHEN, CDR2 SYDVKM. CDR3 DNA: TGTGCCAGCTGGGGAGGGAATGAGCAGTTCTTC. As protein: CASWGGNEQFF.

The CDR3 loop reads CASSLAGASTDTQYF. CDR3 in DNA: TGTGCCAGCAGCCTAGCGGGAGCTAGCACAGATACGCAGTATTTT. The chain links TRBV28 to TRBJ2-3; TRBD2 agrees at 10 bases. The V and J ends lost 6 bases and 0 bases, in that order; junction bases with no gene match: 3. The CDR3 is 15 residues long. Germline V lookup: CDR1 MDHEN, CDR2 SYDVKM. The variable domain in full, with the rest retrieved from reference TRBV28 and TRBJ2-3, is DVKVTQSSRYLVKRTGEKVFLECVQDMDHENMFWYRQDPGLGLRLIYFSYDVKMKEKGDIPEGYSVSREKKERFSLILESASTNQTSMYLCASSLAGASTDTQYFGPGTRLTVL.

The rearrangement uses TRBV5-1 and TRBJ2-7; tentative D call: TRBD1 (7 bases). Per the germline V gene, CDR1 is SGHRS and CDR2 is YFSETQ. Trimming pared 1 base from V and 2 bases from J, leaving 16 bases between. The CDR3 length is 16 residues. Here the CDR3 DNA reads TGCGCCAGCAGCTTGTACCCCGGGGGACAGACCTACGAGCAGTACTTC. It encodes CASSLYPGGQTYEQYF.